This T cell receptor (beta chain) comes out of a study of CD8 T cells in ankylosing spondylitis. TCRdb independently ran MiXCR on the 5' RACE reads; one entry per CDR3 protein. The sample contains 150,000 to 200,000 distinct CDR3 sequences, approximately 16% of which appear only once. This clonotype occurred many times. There are 13 residues in the CDR3. Trimming left V 0 bases short and J 7 bases short, with 7 bases between. Germline values: CDR1 LNHNV, CDR2 YYDKDF (reference sequence). This TCR came from a male donor with ankylosing spondylitis or in good health (not recorded which). This rearrangement joins TRBV15 to TRBJ2-1; D remains unclear. Material for sequencing was blood, either unsorted or a sorted T cell fraction (not recorded which). The CDR3 is CATSRERWNEQFF. CDR3 in DNA: TGTGCCACCAGCAGAGAACGCTGGAATGAGCAGTTCTTC.